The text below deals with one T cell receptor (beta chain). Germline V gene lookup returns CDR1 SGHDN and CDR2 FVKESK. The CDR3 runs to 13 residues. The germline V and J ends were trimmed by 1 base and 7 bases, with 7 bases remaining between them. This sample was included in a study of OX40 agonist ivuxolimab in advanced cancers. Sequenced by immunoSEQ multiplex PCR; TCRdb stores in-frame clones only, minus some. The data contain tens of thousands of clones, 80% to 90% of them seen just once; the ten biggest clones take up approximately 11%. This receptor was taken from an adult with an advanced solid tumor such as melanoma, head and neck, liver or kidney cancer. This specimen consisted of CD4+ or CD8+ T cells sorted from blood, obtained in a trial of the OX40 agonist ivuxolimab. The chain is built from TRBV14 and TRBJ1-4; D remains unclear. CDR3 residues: CASSQGSSEKLFF. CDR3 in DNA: TGTGCCAGCAGCCAAGGTTCGAGTGAAAAACTGTTTTTT.